These 25 T cell receptor beta chains originate from one sample sequenced in a study of beta chain features in type 1 diabetes. Expressed TCRB transcripts were sequenced after all isolated RNA was converted to cDNA. Libraries were prepared by immunoSEQ multiplex PCR; TCRdb keeps only in-frame clonotypes and omits some of them. The sample includes some 230,000 clones, 9.6% of them seen just once. The sequencing sample was made of naive CD4+ T cells from blood. The source is a young woman in good health.

V and J are TRBV9 and TRBJ2-1, with 11 bases matching TRBD2. Germline V gives CDR1 SGDLS, CDR2 YYNGEE. Trimming at V came to 3 bases and at J to 8 bases, leaving 13 bases not matched to a gene. The CDR3 runs 17 residues. CDR3 in amino acids: CASSGHSGRGVQDEQFF. Here the CDR3 DNA reads TGTGCCAGCAGCGGCCATAGCGGGAGGGGAGTTCAGGATGAGCAGTTCTTC.

This clone was found a few times. The V call is TRBV30, the J call TRBJ1-2, with 10 bases fitting TRBD1. J was trimmed by 5 bases and V by 7 bases; bases with no gene match: 4. Germline V lookup: CDR1 GTSNPN, CDR2 SVGIG (reference sequence). The CDR3 is made up of 12 amino acids. The CDR3 DNA follows: TGTGCCTACTGGACAGGGGGATATGGCTACACCTTC. Its translation: CAYWTGGYGYTF.

This clone was seen a few times. This sequence joins TRBV5-1 and TRBJ2-1, with D possibly TRBD1 on 6 matching bases. This CDR3 has 15 amino acids. Germline-derived CDR1 and CDR2 are SGHRS and YFSETQ. V shed 2 bases and J shed 8 bases, with 17 bases lying between them. The CDR3 DNA sequence: TGCGCCAGCAGCTTATCTGGGGGCGGCCTTGATGAGCAGTTCTTC. Translating gives CASSLSGGGLDEQFF.

This clone was seen repeatedly, ten times or more. The V call is TRBV7-9, the J call TRBJ2-4; 10 bases line up with TRBD2. Germline V gene sequence: CDR1 SEHNR, CDR2 FQNEAQ (reference sequence). V was clipped by 3 bases and J by 1 base; unmatched bases: 6. This CDR3 is 17 amino acids long. In DNA form, the CDR3 reads TGTGCCAGCAGCTTCACTAGCGGGAAAGGTGCCAAAAACATTCAGTACTTC. This codes for CASSFTSGKGAKNIQYF.

The chain carries TRBV29-1 and TRBJ1-5, with D possibly being TRBD1 (5 bases). The V end was cut by 4 bases, the J end by 4 bases, with 11 bases between. The CDR3 is 13 amino acids. Germline V gives CDR1 SQVTM, CDR2 ANQGSEA. The CDR3 spells CSVAQGGNQPQHF. The CDR3, as DNA: TGCAGCGTTGCGCAGGGAGGAAATCAGCCCCAGCATTTT.

This clone has more than one count but fewer than ten. The chain joins TRBV12-5 to TRBJ2-7; 8 nucleotides align to TRBD2. Per the germline V gene, CDR1 is LGHNT and CDR2 is FRNRAP. V lost 3 bases to trimming and J lost 6 bases; unmatched junction nucleotides: 10. The length of the CDR3 is 15 residues. In DNA form, the CDR3 reads TGTGCTAGTGGTTTTAAGCGGGAGAGCCGATCCGAGCAGTACTTC. This encodes CASGFKRESRSEQYF. Supplemented by reference TRBV12-5 and TRBJ2-7, the full variable domain reads DARVTQTPRHKVTEMGQEVTMRCQPILGHNTVFWYRQTMMQGLELLAYFRNRAPLDDSGMPKDRFSAEMPDATLATLKIQPSEPRDSAVYFCASGFKRESRSEQYFGPGTRLTVT.

The chain couples TRBV5-1 to TRBJ2-1, with TRBD2 identical over 13 bases. Germline CDR1 SGHRS, CDR2 YFSETQ. The CDR3 runs 17 residues. J gave up 2 bases and V 3 bases, and 5 bases lay outside the gene matches. This CDR3 is CASSSGLAGVTYNEQFF. The CDR3 bases are TGCGCCAGCAGCTCCGGACTAGCGGGAGTAACCTACAATGAGCAGTTCTTC.

This clone was seen more than once but under ten times. This chain links TRBV27 with TRBJ2-1; 12 positions agree with TRBD1. Germline CDR1 MNHEY, CDR2 SMNVEV (reference sequence). V trimming: 6 bases; J trimming: 6 bases; junction bases outside the gene matches: 9. The CDR3 is 16 residues long. The CDR3 region has the DNA TGTGCCAGCAGGTGGGAGGGACAGGGGGCTTTCAATGAGCAGTTCTTC. This codes for CASRWEGQGAFNEQFF.

The chain links TRBV4-1 to TRBJ2-7; TRBD2 might be the D (6 bases). The germline gives CDR1 MGHRA, CDR2 YSYEKL. Trimming removed 1 base from V and 4 bases from J, with 17 bases in between. CDR3 size: 16 residues. Written as DNA, the CDR3 is TGCGCCAGCAGCCAAGGTCCTCGGGACTCTTCATACGAGCAGTACTTC. This sequence encodes CASSQGPRDSSYEQYF.

The V gene is TRBV6-1, the J gene TRBJ2-7; tentative D call: TRBD2 (5 bases). Germline-derived CDR1 and CDR2 are MNHNS and SASEGT. This CDR3 spans 14 amino acids. V was shortened by 3 bases and J by 3 bases, with 12 bases between the two germline ends. CDR3 DNA sequence: TGTGCCAGCAGTGATCCCGGGGTCCTCTACGAGCAGTACTTC. This sequence encodes CASSDPGVLYEQYF.

This clone was counted a few times. This sequence joins TRBV7-8 and TRBJ1-1, with D unclear. This CDR3 is 14 amino acids long. Germline CDR1 reads SGHVS; CDR2 reads FQNEAQ. V lost 1 base and J 0 bases, leaving 6 bases between the germline ends. The CDR3 DNA reads TGTGCCAGCAGCTTAGACGGGATGAACACTGAAGCTTTCTTT. This codes for CASSLDGMNTEAFF.

This chain joins TRBV9 and TRBJ2-3; TRBD1 matches at 8 bases. Germline CDR1 SGDLS, CDR2 YYNGEE. CDR3 size: 14 residues. J lost 4 bases, V lost 4 bases, and 5 bases had no gene match. The CDR3 coding sequence is TGTGCCAGCAGCATGCGGACAGGGCCAGATACGCAGTATTTT. Its protein is CASSMRTGPDTQYF. Full variable domain (missing parts from reference TRBV9 and TRBJ2-3): DSGVTQTPKHLITATGQRVTLRCSPRSGDLSVYWYQQSLDQGLQFLIQYYNGEERAKGNILERFSAQQFPDLHSELNLSSLELGDSALYFCASSMRTGPDTQYFGPGTRLTVL.

This clone was counted at least ten times. The genes are TRBV7-9 and TRBJ2-6; D is undetermined. The ends were cut back, 11 bases at V and 0 bases at J, with 11 bases in the middle. This CDR3 has 14 amino acids. Per germline, CDR1 SEHNR and CDR2 FQNEAQ (reference sequence). This CDR3 reads CACTQDSGANVLTF. For the CDR3, the DNA is TGTGCCTGCACGCAGGACTCTGGGGCCAACGTCCTGACTTTC.

CDR3 sequence reads: CALGTVDIQAFF. DNA of the CDR3: TGTGCCTTAGGGACAGTGGATATTCAAGCTTTCTTT. This rearrangement joins TRBV30 to TRBJ1-1; 7 nucleotides line up with TRBD1. The CDR3 is made up of 12 amino acids. Trimming cost V 7 bases and J 9 bases; bases outside gene matches: 11. CDR1 and CDR2 from the germline V gene are GTSNPN and SVGIG (reference sequence).

The chain recombines TRBV6-6 with TRBJ1-1, with D possibly matching TRBD1 (6 bases). CDR1 and CDR2 (germline): MNHNY, SVGAGI (reference sequence). The CDR3 runs 13 residues. V lost 8 bases to trimming and J lost 0 bases, with 10 bases between them. CDR3 DNA: TGTGCCAGCGAGGGACAATTGAACACTGAAGCTTTCTTT. Translation: CASEGQLNTEAFF.

This clone came up many times. The chain is built from TRBV19 and TRBJ2-7; 7 bases agree with TRBD1. Trimming removed 3 bases from V and 2 bases from J; junction bases left unmatched: 1. The CDR3 loop spans 13 amino acids. Germline V gives CDR1 LNHDA, CDR2 SQIVND (reference sequence). CDR3 in DNA: TGTGCCAGTAGTATGACAGGGCCCTACGAGCAGTACTTC. Amino acid sequence: CASSMTGPYEQYF.

This chain uses TRBV2 with TRBJ1-2; D is undetermined. This CDR3 has 13 amino acids. The germline V and J ends were trimmed by 4 bases and 7 bases, with 13 bases remaining between them. The V gene's germline CDR1 is SNHLY and CDR2 FYNNEI. The CDR3 region is CASSGAGLRGYTF. DNA for the CDR3: TGTGCCAGCAGTGGCGCGGGGTTGCGTGGCTACACCTTC.

This clone was counted a few times. This chain links TRBV6-5 with TRBJ2-2; D is undetermined. Trimming took 4 bases from V and 8 from J, leaving 11 bases between them. Germline loops: CDR1 MNHEY, CDR2 SVGAGI. The CDR3 spans 13 residues. DNA for the CDR3: TGTGCCAGCAGTTCCCGCCCCCTAGGGGAGCTGTTTTTT. Encoded protein: CASSSRPLGELFF.

This clone was observed many times. The V and J genes are TRBV29-1 and TRBJ2-7; D possibly corresponds to TRBD1 (6 bases). The CDR3 totals 11 residues. CDR1 SQVTM and CDR2 ANQGSEA come from the germline V gene. The germline V and J ends were trimmed by 6 bases and 3 bases, with 9 bases remaining between them. The CDR3 loop is CSVGQIYEQYF. CDR3 sequence (DNA): TGCAGCGTAGGACAGATCTACGAGCAGTACTTC.

This clone was detected only a few times. The chain employs TRBV4-1 and TRBJ1-1, with 8 bases lining up with TRBD1. Germline V gene sequence: CDR1 MGHRA, CDR2 YSYEKL. Trimming removed 3 bases from V and 1 base from J; junction bases left unmatched: 7. This CDR3 region has 16 residues. In DNA, the CDR3 is TGCGCCAGCAGCCAGCCCAGGGGGCAGCAGAACACTGAAGCTTTCTTT. Its translation is CASSQPRGQQNTEAFF.

Ten or more counts support this clone. The chain recombines TRBV11-2 with TRBJ2-7; 7 positions agree with TRBD2. J was trimmed by 4 bases and V by 5 bases; bases with no gene match: 8. CDR1 and CDR2 from the germline V gene are SGHAT and FQNNGV. This CDR3 is built from 14 residues. CDR3 region: CASSPGGLGYEQYF. CDR3 DNA sequence: TGTGCCAGCAGCCCCGGAGGACTAGGGTACGAGCAGTACTTC.

The CDR3, as DNA: TGTGCCTGGAGTGTATCCGTAGCGAATCAGCCCCAGCATTTT. This sequence encodes CAWSVSVANQPQHF. The chain joins TRBV30 to TRBJ1-5; D gene uncertain. The V end lost 0 bases, the J end lost 4 bases, and 10 bases lay between the germline ends. The germline V gene encodes CDR1 GTSNPN and CDR2 SVGIG (reference sequence). This CDR3 contains 14 residues. The variable domain in full, with the rest retrieved from reference TRBV30 and TRBJ1-5, is SQTIHQWPATLVQPVGSPLSLECTVEGTSNPNLYWYRQAAGRGLQLLFYSVGIGQISSEVPQNLSASRPQDRQFILSSKKLLLSDSGFYLCAWSVSVANQPQHFGDGTRLSIL.

This clone was counted a few times. V is TRBV6-5 and J is TRBJ2-7; 9 bases match TRBD1. CDR1 MNHEY and CDR2 SVGAGI come from the germline V gene. The CDR3 contains 14 residues. V trimming: 4 bases; J trimming: 1 base; junction bases outside the gene matches: 2. The CDR3 reads CASSSGTGSYEQYF. The CDR3 DNA reads TGTGCCAGCAGTTCCGGGACAGGGTCCTACGAGCAGTACTTC.

There are a few counts of this clone. The chain joins TRBV7-2 to TRBJ2-3, with 7 nucleotides matching TRBD1. CDR3 size: 14 residues. Germline loops: CDR1 SGHTA, CDR2 FQGNSA. J gave up 1 base and V 6 bases, and 4 bases lay outside the gene matches. The CDR3 DNA is TGTGCCAGCAGTAGACAGGGACGCACAGATACGCAGTATTTT. This encodes CASSRQGRTDTQYF.

This clone was counted a few times. J is TRBJ1-1 and V is TRBV29-1, with a possible D match to TRBD1 (5 bases). Germline V gives CDR1 SQVTM, CDR2 ANQGSEA. Trimming pared 6 bases from V and 7 bases from J, leaving 18 bases between. The CDR3 contains 13 residues. CDR3 loop: CSVATDELNEAFF. CDR3 coding DNA: TGCAGCGTGGCGACAGACGAGTTGAATGAAGCTTTCTTT.